Shown below are 27 T cell receptor beta chains from a single sample sequenced in a study of molecular identifiers for immune sequencing clone quantification. TCRdb itself ran the PCR reads through MiXCR, one entry per CDR3 protein. Of more than 9,500 distinct CDR3 sequences listed, more than 15% are singletons. The sequenced material came from naive CD8+ T cells from blood, with Jurkat cell RNA spiked in. The subset: FACS-sorted CD8+CD4-CCR7+CD45RA+ naive T cells. The source of these receptors is a human donor in good health. Some libraries in this study had Jurkat cell RNA spiked in.

On this clonotype: This CDR3 is missing its conserved last phenylalanine or tryptophan, likely due to a read error. V usage is TRBV6-5 and J usage is TRBJ2-3; D is unclear. V dropped 5 bases and J dropped 6 bases, with 9 bases sitting between them. Germline lookup yields CDR1 MNHEY and CDR2 SVGAGI. This CDR3 has 12 amino acids. The CDR3, as DNA: TGTGCCAGCAGTAAGGCGACTGATACGCAGTATTCT. As protein: CASSKATDTQYS.

The chain uses TRBV19 and TRBJ1-6; D possibly corresponds to TRBD1 (6 bases). This CDR3 contains 20 residues. With 7 bases removed from V and 6 bases from J, the gap between germline ends came to 31 bases. From germline, CDR1 is LNHDA and CDR2 SQIVND (reference sequence). CDR3 sequence (DNA): TGTGCCAGTACCACGGACCTCTGGCAGGGGTTGACGGAGGTTAATTCACCCCTCCACTTT. It is translated as CASTTDLWQGLTEVNSPLHF.

By share of the sample, this clonotype is medium-sized (0.01 to 0.1%). The genes are TRBV28 and TRBJ2-2; no firm D call. The germline V gene encodes CDR1 MDHEN and CDR2 SYDVKM. With 2 bases removed from V and 3 bases from J, the gap between germline ends came to 4 bases. CDR3 length equals 13 residues. The chain's CDR3 is CASSLVYTGELFF. The CDR3 DNA sequence: TGTGCCAGCAGTTTAGTTTACACCGGGGAGCTGTTTTTT.

In its sample, this clonotype is medium-sized. The J gene is TRBJ2-3, the V gene TRBV5-1; TRBD1 agrees at 8 bases. The CDR3 has 18 amino acids. Germline CDR1 reads SGHRS; CDR2 reads YFSETQ. V gave up 5 bases and J gave up 1 base; unmatched junction bases: 15. The CDR3 region has the DNA TGCGCCAGCAGTCCCGTGGGGCAGGGGGCTGGCGGCACAGATACGCAGTATTTT. Translated, it gives CASSPVGQGAGGTDTQYF.

As to this clonotype: A clone one base away is much larger, so this may be a read error. The CDR3 does not end in the conserved phenylalanine or tryptophan, so this is likely a read error. J is TRBJ2-5 and V is TRBV7-9, with TRBD1 matching over 7 bases. The J segment lost 6 bases and the V segment lost 5 bases, leaving 6 bases of the junction unmatched. This CDR3 has 13 residues. The germline V gene has CDR1 SEHNR and CDR2 FQNEAQ (reference sequence). CDR3 residues: CASSDRVKKTQYL. Written as DNA, the CDR3 is TGTGCCAGCAGCGACAGGGTGAAAAAGACCCAGTACCTC.

Worth noting for this clonotype: This may come from a read error, since a much larger clone is one base off. The chain carries TRBV4-3 and TRBJ2-3; 7 nucleotides match TRBD2. The CDR3 has 18 residues. The germline V gene encodes CDR1 LGHNA and CDR2 YSLEER. For the CDR3, the DNA is TGCGCCTGCAGCCAAGTTCCCTCCCTAGCGGAGTACACAGATACGCAGTATTTT. Translated, it gives CACSQVPSLAEYTDTQYF.

At least ten counts were recorded for this clonotype. Here the CDR3 DNA reads TGTGCCAGCAGCCCGGGACTAGCGGGAGGGCCGTCAGGAGATACGCAGTATTTT. Translation gives CASSPGLAGGPSGDTQYF. The V gene is TRBV7-6, the J gene TRBJ2-3, with TRBD2 identical over 16 bases. The CDR3 contains 18 residues. The germline CDR1 and CDR2 sequences are SGHVS and FNYEAQ. The J segment lost 5 bases and the V segment lost 5 bases, leaving 10 bases of the junction unmatched.

The chain carries TRBV9 and TRBJ2-1; D is ambiguous. The CDR3 totals 18 residues. The ends were cut back, 1 base at V and 0 bases at J, with 17 bases in the middle. The germline V gene has CDR1 SGDLS and CDR2 YYNGEE. This CDR3 reads CASSVSDTLPSSYNEQFF. The DNA of the CDR3 is TGTGCCAGCAGCGTAAGTGACACCTTACCGAGCTCCTACAATGAGCAGTTCTTC.

This clonotype was found many times. The rearrangement joins TRBV12-3 or TRBV12-4 to TRBJ2-1; the match to TRBD2 covers 9 bases. After removal of 6 bases from V and 9 bases from J, the junction contained 15 bases not matched to a gene. The CDR3 has 16 amino acids. The CDR3 coding sequence is TGTGCCAGCAGCCCTGAGAATAGCGGGAGTCGGGGTGAGCAGTTCTTC. This codes for CASSPENSGSRGEQFF.

There are many counts of this clonotype. DNA for the CDR3: TGCAGTGTTCCCTACAATGAGCAGTTCTTC. It codes for CSVPYNEQFF. The V gene is TRBV20-1, the J gene TRBJ2-1, with unresolved D. This CDR3 comprises 10 residues. Germline V gene sequence: CDR1 DFQATT, CDR2 SNEGSKA (reference sequence). V lost 7 bases and J 2 bases, leaving 3 bases between the germline ends.

The chain uses TRBV6-2 or TRBV6-3 and TRBJ1-5, with 9 nucleotides matching TRBD1. Germline V gives CDR1 MNHEY, CDR2 SVGEGT. J gave up 8 bases and V 6 bases, and 14 bases lay outside the gene matches. This CDR3 is built from 16 residues. The CDR3 nucleotides read TGTGCCAGCAGAAGCCTTGACGGACAGGGGAGTGAGCCCCAGCATTTT. It translates to CASRSLDGQGSEPQHF.

This clonotype came up once. The V gene is TRBV27, the J gene TRBJ2-7; D gene uncertain. The DNA matches TRBJ2-1 better at its end, which makes the J call doubtful. This CDR3 spans 15 amino acids. Germline CDR1 MNHEY, CDR2 SMNVEV (reference sequence). This CDR3 is CASSSLGLKSYEQFF. CDR3 sequence (DNA): TGTGCCAGCAGTTCCCTCGGCCTAAAATCCTACGAGCAGTTCTTC.

In this sample, this clonotype turned up many times. The chain links TRBV4-2 to TRBJ1-2; 9 bases agree with TRBD1. V lost 1 base, J lost 6 bases, and 3 bases stayed unmatched. CDR1 is LGHNA, CDR2 YNFKEQ, per germline. The CDR3 is made up of 14 amino acids. CDR3 region: CASSQGDRADGYTF. The DNA of the CDR3 is TGTGCCAGCAGCCAAGGGGACAGGGCCGATGGCTACACCTTC.

In the case of this clonotype: This could be a read error, since a much larger clone is one nucleotide away. CDR3 in DNA: TGTGCCGGCGGTCCTTTGGAGCAGTACTTC. This encodes CAGGPLEQYF. The chain has TRBV27 and TRBJ2-7; D unclear. V lost 11 bases to trimming and J lost 7 bases, with 12 bases between them. The germline V gene has CDR1 MNHEY and CDR2 SMNVEV (reference sequence). This CDR3 is 10 amino acids long.

This clonotype has at least ten counts. The chain couples TRBV5-4 to TRBJ2-7; D may match TRBD1 or TRBD2 (6 bases each). The V gene's germline CDR1 is SGHNT and CDR2 YYREEE (reference sequence). V lost 4 bases, J lost 4 bases, and 15 bases lay in between. This CDR3 contains 14 residues. The CDR3 sequence is CASSEEGGLYEQYF. For the CDR3, the DNA is TGTGCCAGCAGCGAGGAGGGGGGCCTATACGAGCAGTACTTC.

With respect to this clonotype: This may be a read error, as it is one base from a much larger clone. The genes are TRBV7-9 and TRBJ2-7; D is possibly TRBD2 (5 bases). The ends were cut back, 4 bases at V and 7 bases at J, with 11 bases in the middle. The CDR3 sequence is 12 residues long. Germline loops: CDR1 SEHNR, CDR2 FQNEAQ (reference sequence). The CDR3 sequence is CASSSASGEQYF. DNA of the CDR3: TGTGCCAGCAGCTCAGCCTCGGGAGAGCAGTACTTC. The complete variable domain, with remaining parts taken from reference TRBV7-9 and TRBJ2-7, reads DTGVSQNPRHKITKRGQNVTFRCDPISEHNRLYWYRQTLGQGPEFLTYFQNEAQLEKSRLLSDRFSAERPKGSFSTLEIQRTEQGDSAMYLCASSSASGEQYFGPGTRLTVT.

A remark on this clonotype: The junction differs from germline at one of its ends, possibly a read error. This chain's CDR3 is CASSQDRTRAPYNPPLHF. As DNA, the CDR3 is TGTGCCAGCAGCCAAGATCGCACGAGGGCGCCCTATAATCCACCCCTCCACTTT. This chain links TRBV14 with TRBJ1-6; D gene ambiguous. This CDR3 is 18 amino acids long. The germline CDR1 and CDR2 sequences are SGHDN and FVKESK.

The rearrangement links TRBV4-1 to TRBJ2-1; 9 bases match TRBD2. From germline, CDR1 is MGHRA and CDR2 YSYEKL. V dropped 1 base and J dropped 8; count of bases not matched to a gene: 6. The CDR3 loop spans 15 amino acids. The CDR3 DNA reads TGCGCCAGCAGCCAAGTAGCGGGAGAGGGCGATGAGCAGTTCTTC. It translates to CASSQVAGEGDEQFF.

This rearrangement joins TRBV6-1 to TRBJ1-2; maybe TRBD1 (5 bases). V was shortened by 8 bases and J by 4 bases, with 23 bases between the two germline ends. Germline V gene lookup returns CDR1 MNHNS and CDR2 SASEGT. This CDR3 spans 16 amino acids. CDR3 region: CASDSYILTAIYGYTF. CDR3 nucleotide sequence: TGTGCCAGCGACTCATACATACTGACAGCCATCTATGGCTACACCTTC.

As concerns this clonotype: Compared with germline, one end of the junction differs, possibly owing to a read error. V is TRBV5-1 and J is TRBJ1-2; maybe TRBD1 (6 bases). The CDR3 is made up of 13 amino acids. Per the germline V gene, CDR1 is SGHRS and CDR2 is YFSETQ. DNA of the CDR3: TGCGCCGGCAGCTTGGGGGGCAACTATGGCTACACCTTC. Protein product: CAGSLGGNYGYTF. The whole variable domain, remainder taken from reference TRBV5-1 and TRBJ1-2, is KAGVTQTPRYLIKTRGQQVTLSCSPISGHRSVSWYQQTPGQGLQFLFEYFSETQRNKGNFPGRFSGRQFSNSRSEMNVSTLELGDSALYLCAGSLGGNYGYTFGSGTRLTVV.

Concerning this clonotype itself: This could be a read error, since a much larger clone is one nucleotide away. V usage is TRBV10-3 and J usage is TRBJ2-7; TRBD1 matches at 9 bases. Germline V gene sequence: CDR1 ENHRY, CDR2 SYGVKD. This CDR3 is 15 amino acids long. CDR3 region: CAVSEPRDRAYEQYF. The CDR3, as DNA: TGTGCCGTCAGTGAGCCCCGGGACAGGGCCTACGAGCAGTACTTC.

At least ten counts were recorded for this clonotype. This chain connects TRBV25-1 to TRBJ2-1; no clear D gene. V dropped 1 base and J dropped 8 bases, with 3 bases sitting between them. CDR3 length: 11 residues. Germline CDR1 is MGHDK and CDR2 is SYGVNS. The CDR3 loop reads CASSEFYEQFF. The CDR3 nucleotides are TGTGCCAGCAGTGAATTCTATGAGCAGTTCTTC.

Points on this clonotype: A much bigger clone sits one base away, suggesting this may be a read error. The rearrangement links TRBV29-1 to TRBJ1-4; no reliable D call. The CDR3 is 14 residues long. Deletions cut 7 bases from V and 5 bases from J, with 17 bases between. Germline CDR1 SQVTM, CDR2 ANQGSEA. In DNA, the CDR3 is TGCAGCGCCGGAGCGGACGGGGTGAATGAAAAACTGTTTTTT. Translated: CSAGADGVNEKLFF. Looking up the rest from reference TRBV29-1 and TRBJ1-4 gives the full variable domain: SAVISQKPSRDICQRGTSLTIQCQVDSQVTMMFWYRQQPGQSLTLIATANQGSEATYESGFVIDKFPISRPNLTFSTLTVSNMSPEDSSIYLCSAGADGVNEKLFFGSGTQLSVL.

In the case of this clonotype: Just one base apart from a much larger clone, this may be a read error. The chain employs TRBV27 and TRBJ2-1, with 10 bases matching TRBD2. Germline CDR1 is MNHEY and CDR2 is SMNVEV (reference sequence). The CDR3 has 15 amino acids. Written as DNA, the CDR3 is TGTGCCATCAGTCAAGGACTAGCGGCCTACAATGAGCAGTTCTTC. Translating gives CAISQGLAAYNEQFF.

This clonotype is medium-sized (0.01 to 0.1%) within its sample. The chain links TRBV13 to TRBJ2-2; 9 bases agree with TRBD2. This CDR3 is 16 amino acids long. The germline CDR1 and CDR2 sequences are PRHDT and FYEKMQ (reference sequence). Trimming cost V 5 bases and J 4 bases; bases outside gene matches: 8. As DNA, the CDR3 is TGTGCCAGCAGCCGCTTAGCGGGAGTCCCCACCGGGGAGCTGTTTTTT. Translating it yields CASSRLAGVPTGELFF.

This clonotype is categorized as medium-sized. The chain carries TRBV20-1 and TRBJ2-3; no clear D. CDR1 and CDR2 (germline): DFQATT, SNEGSKA (reference sequence). V was pared by 5 bases and J by 0 bases, with 15 bases between. CDR3 length: 15 amino acids. The CDR3: CSARHRAFSTDTQYF. CDR3 nucleotide sequence: TGCAGTGCTCGACACCGGGCTTTTAGCACAGATACGCAGTATTTT.

This clonotype qualifies as medium-sized. The chain is built from TRBV7-9 and TRBJ2-7; D may be TRBD2 (6 bases). The CDR3 spans 14 residues. Germline V lookup: CDR1 SEHNR, CDR2 FQNEAQ (reference sequence). Trimming cost V 1 base and J 5 bases, with 12 bases left between them. The DNA for the CDR3 is TGTGCCAGCAGCTTAGTTGCGGGGTGGAACGAGCAGTACTTC. This translates into CASSLVAGWNEQYF. Full variable domain (outside the CDR3, taken from reference TRBV7-9 and TRBJ2-7): DTGVSQNPRHKITKRGQNVTFRCDPISEHNRLYWYRQTLGQGPEFLTYFQNEAQLEKSRLLSDRFSAERPKGSFSTLEIQRTEQGDSAMYLCASSLVAGWNEQYFGPGTRLTVT.